Listed below are T cell receptor beta chains from one sample, sequenced in a study of blood T cell repertoires in COVID-19. Produced via immunoSEQ multiplex PCR; TCRdb's table is partial and in-frame only. The sample records about 33,000 clones, roughly 75% being singletons. The sequenced sample consisted of peripheral blood. Every receptor here comes from a man aged 65 to 85 with acute or convalescent COVID-19. Both conserved end residues are part of each CDR3. Each record gives: J gene, V gene, D gene, clone size, CDR3 DNA, CDR3 protein. The D gene is left open where the match is weak. Size tells how often a clone was seen (once, few, many) or the class of an expanded clone, and some rows leave it out.

TRBJ1-4	TRBV3-1/TRBV3-2	-	-	TGTGCCAGCAGCCAAGAGGACAGATATGAAAAACTGTTTTTT	CASSQEDRYEKLFF
TRBJ1-5	TRBV10-1	-	-	TGCGCCAGCAGTGACAGGGTTGACAATCAGCCCCAGCATTTT	CASSDRVDNQPQHF
TRBJ2-2	TRBV4-3	TRBD1	-	TGCGCCAGCAGCCAAGACTTAAGGACAGGTTCAAACACCGGGGAGCTGTTTTTT	CASSQDLRTGSNTGELFF
TRBJ2-3	TRBV3-1/TRBV3-2	TRBD2	-	TGTGCCAGCAGCCACTGGCGGGGGGGCACAGATACGCAGTATTTT	CASSHWRGGTDTQYF
TRBJ1-3	TRBV6-4	-	-	TGTGCCAGCAGTGCCCTCGAAAACGGAGAAGAAAACACCATATATTTT	CASSALENGEENTIYF
TRBJ1-5	TRBV19	-	-	TGTGCCAGTAGTATGCGGGGATTGACTCAGCCCCAGCATTTT	CASSMRGLTQPQHF
TRBJ2-7	TRBV15	-	-	TGTGCCACCAGCAGAGGGGGCGGTAGCTACGAGCAGTACTTC	CATSRGGGSYEQYF
TRBJ1-2	TRBV15	-	medium-sized	TGTGCCACCAGCAGAGAACGCGAGCCTTTCTATGGCTACACCTTC	CATSREREPFYGYTF
TRBJ1-1	TRBV28	-	few	TGTGCCAGCAGCTACAAAGGGGGTAACAAGGACACTGAAGCTTTCTTT	CASSYKGGNKDTEAFF
TRBJ1-5	TRBV27	TRBD1	few	TGTGCCAGCAGTTTATACAGGGGTGGACCCCAGCATTTT	CASSLYRGGPQHF
TRBJ1-2	TRBV20-1	TRBD1	-	TGCAGTGCAGGGACAGATTATGGCTACACCTTC	CSAGTDYGYTF
TRBJ2-7	TRBV29-1	-	-	TGCAGCGTCGTTAGCGGAACCTACGAGCAGTACTTC	CSVVSGTYEQYF
TRBJ2-1	TRBV3-1/TRBV3-2	TRBD2	-	TGTGCCAGCAGCCAAGAACTAGCGGGGAGTTACAATGAGCAGTTCTTC	CASSQELAGSYNEQFF
TRBJ1-2	TRBV29-1	-	-	TGCAGCGTTGACAAGGGGGATGGCTACACCTTC	CSVDKGDGYTF
TRBJ2-1	TRBV11-3	-	-	TGTGCCAGCAGCTTAGGAGCTCAGACATACAATGAGCAGTTCTTC	CASSLGAQTYNEQFF
TRBJ2-2	TRBV6-5	-	once	TGTGCCAGCTATCGGGACACCGGGGAGCTGTTTTTT	CASYRDTGELFF
TRBJ1-5	TRBV29-1	-	-	TGCAGCGTCGGGGAAAGCAATCAGCCCCAGCATTTT	CSVGESNQPQHF
TRBJ1-2	TRBV3-1/TRBV3-2	TRBD1	-	TGTGCCAGCAGCCACCTAGGACAGGACACGAGGGGCTACACCTTC	CASSHLGQDTRGYTF
TRBJ2-3	TRBV24-1	TRBD2	-	TGTGCCACCAGTGATGATCTAGCGGAGAGCACAGATACGCAGTATTTT	CATSDDLAESTDTQYF
TRBJ2-2	TRBV3-1/TRBV3-2	-	few	TGTGCCAGCAGCCAAGTGCGACTCCCCACCGGGGAGCTGTTTTTT	CASSQVRLPTGELFF
TRBJ1-4	TRBV10-2	-	once	TGCGCCAGCAGTAGTATTGCAGCTAATGAAAAACTGTTTTTT	CASSSIAANEKLFF
TRBJ2-1	TRBV11-2	-	-	TGTGCCAGCAGCTCTAAGGACTTTCTAATTAGCTCCTACAATGAGCAGTTCTTC	CASSSKDFLISSYNEQFF
TRBJ1-1	TRBV4-3	-	once	TGCGCCAGCAGCCAGGGCAGAGGGCTGGTGGCTAACACTGAAGCTTTCTTT	CASSQGRGLVANTEAFF
TRBJ2-2	TRBV29-1	TRBD1	-	TGCAGCGCTCGGTCCGGGACAGCAAACACCGGGGAGCTGTTTTTT	CSARSGTANTGELFF
TRBJ1-6	TRBV5-1	TRBD1	-	TGCGCCAGCAGCTTGTTGGGGACAGACAATTCACCCCTCCACTTT	CASSLLGTDNSPLHF
TRBJ2-5	TRBV11-2	TRBD1	-	TGTGCCAGCAGCTTTTCAGGGGGCTCAGAGACCCAGTACTTC	CASSFSGGSETQYF
TRBJ1-3	TRBV21-1	-	-	TGTGCCAGCAGCAAAGATGTGCCGACAGGCTGTGGAAACACCATATATTTT	CASSKDVPTGCGNTIYF
TRBJ2-7	TRBV25-1	-	-	TGTGCCAGCAGGGATCCGGGGATTAGGGAGCAGTACTTC	CASRDPGIREQYF
TRBJ1-1	TRBV6-2/TRBV6-3	-	-	TGTGCCAGCAGTTACCTAACTGAAGCTTTCTTT	CASSYLTEAFF
TRBJ2-3	TRBV6-5	-	-	TGTGCCAGCAGTTACTCGATGGAGGGATGGGATACGCAGTATTTT	CASSYSMEGWDTQYF
TRBJ1-5	TRBV6-5	TRBD1	-	TGTGCCAGCAGACGCGGACAGGGGAATCAGCCCCAGCATTTT	CASRRGQGNQPQHF
TRBJ2-7	TRBV4-3	-	-	TGCGCCAGCAGCCAGGGGTATGGGACAACCGTCTCCTACGAGCAGTACTTC	CASSQGYGTTVSYEQYF
TRBJ2-2	TRBV3-1/TRBV3-2	TRBD2	-	TGTGCCAGCAGCCGCCCTAGCGGGGGGAACACCGGGGAGCTGTTTTTT	CASSRPSGGNTGELFF
TRBJ1-2	TRBV27	-	-	TGTGCCAGCAGTCCCATTCGGGGTGACTATGGCTACACCTTC	CASSPIRGDYGYTF
TRBJ1-1	TRBV5-4	-	-	TGTGCCAGCAGCACTCCGACAGGACCTACGACTGAAGCTTTCTTT	CASSTPTGPTTEAFF
TRBJ2-5	TRBV2	-	-	TGTGCCAGCAGGGAAGGACCGGAGACAGGAGAGACCCAGTACTTC	CASREGPETGETQYF
TRBJ2-3	TRBV14	-	-	TGTGCCAGCACCCGATGGGGGGGCCGTCCAGATACGCAGTATTTT	CASTRWGGRPDTQYF
TRBJ1-1	TRBV28	-	-	TGTGCCAGCAGACCGGACAGCCCTCATTATAGTGAAGCTTTCTTT	CASRPDSPHYSEAFF
TRBJ1-1	TRBV11-2	-	-	TGTGCCAGCAGCTTAGCCCAGGACACTGAAGCTTTCTTT	CASSLAQDTEAFF
TRBJ1-5	TRBV19	-	-	TGTGCCAGTACCGAAGGGGGACGCAATCAGCCCCAGCATTTT	CASTEGGRNQPQHF
TRBJ1-1	TRBV4-1	TRBD1	few	TGCGCCAGCAGCCAACCACGCAGACCGAACCCGGGACAGGGATGGGAGGCTTTCTTT	CASSQPRRPNPGQGWEAFF
TRBJ1-2	TRBV7-2	TRBD1	few	TGTGCCAGCAGCCATGACAGGGTTGGCTACACCTTC	CASSHDRVGYTF
TRBJ2-7	TRBV19	TRBD1	few	TGTGCCAGTAGTATCTACGGACAGGGAACCTACGAGCAGTACTTC	CASSIYGQGTYEQYF
TRBJ1-6	TRBV19	TRBD1	once	TGTGCCAGTAGTGCCGGGACAGCTAATTCACCCCTCCACTTT	CASSAGTANSPLHF
TRBJ2-7	TRBV3-1/TRBV3-2	-	-	TGTGCCAGCAGCCCAAAAATAGTGAGGGAGCAGTACTTC	CASSPKIVREQYF
TRBJ2-2	TRBV12-5	-	-	TGTGCTAGTGGTTTTACGGGGTATGGAGTGGCCGGGGAGCTGTTTTTT	CASGFTGYGVAGELFF
TRBJ2-5	TRBV6-5	-	-	TGTGCCAGCAGTTACTCAGCGGTCCAAGAGACCCAGTACTTC	CASSYSAVQETQYF
TRBJ2-7	TRBV5-1	TRBD1	once	TGCGCCAGCAGTAGTACAGGGGCCTACGAGCAGTACTTC	CASSSTGAYEQYF
TRBJ1-1	TRBV5-4	TRBD1	-	TGTGCCAGCAGCGCCGGGACAGGGTCTTTTCGAGCTTTCTTT	CASSAGTGSFRAFF
TRBJ1-3	TRBV6-5	-	-	TGTGCCAGCAAACCGGGACACTCTGGAAACACCATATATTTT	CASKPGHSGNTIYF
TRBJ1-1	TRBV6-5	-	few	TGTGCCAGCAGGAGCCGATGGAGGAACACTGAAGCTTTCTTT	CASRSRWRNTEAFF
TRBJ2-3	TRBV28	-	-	TGTGCCAGCAGGCCCTTAAGTGGACTTGGTGCCCTCTATACGCAGTATTTT	CASRPLSGLGALYTQYF
TRBJ1-5	TRBV19	TRBD1	-	TGTGCCAGTAGCGAGACGGTCCGGGACAGGGGTAAGCGGCCCCAGCATTTT	CASSETVRDRGKRPQHF
TRBJ1-2	TRBV28	TRBD1	-	TGTGCCAGCAGTTTGGGACAGGCCTATGGCTACACCTTC	CASSLGQAYGYTF